The present TCR beta chain was sequenced within a study of T cells after yellow fever vaccination. Findings and limits, study-wide: Though it reached lower strength, the secondary response hit its peak faster, day 5 versus 15. Among all clonotypes, a small share was observed in both CD4 and CD8 compartments. In post-booster samples, most primary-vaccination clones reappeared (just under 98% CD4, 88% CD8).

Trimming took off 0 bases at V and 7 bases at J, with 13 bases between the two ends. The CDR3 contains 15 residues. Germline CDR1 is LGHNA and CDR2 is YSLEER. This clonotype was observed many times. Its antigen is not identified. Template-switching 5'RACE yielded the TCR cDNA; a universal primer site and UMIs were added in the process. MiXCR, run by TCRdb on the 5' RACE reads, gives a single entry per CDR3 protein. The data contain some 240,000 distinct CDR3 sequences, 3.6% of them seen just once; the ten biggest clones take up around 19%. The clonotype comes from a man aged 18 to 29 who received the YFV17D yellow fever vaccine. The sequencing used PBMCs, collected 15 days after the yellow fever booster vaccination. The chain uses TRBV4-3 and TRBJ2-1; D might be TRBD2 (7 bases). CDR3 sequence (DNA): TGCGCCAGCAGCCAAGATCGGGCGGGGGCAAATGAGCAGTTCTTC. Its protein product is CASSQDRAGANEQFF.